There are many counts of the clone carrying this T cell receptor (beta chain). Its matching antigen is unknown. This specimen belongs to a study of molecular identifiers for immune sequencing clone quantification. Study-wide findings and caveats: Over 97% of CMV-specific effector molecules, but under 1% of naive ones, were in clones above 20 copies. The sizes of highly expanded clones could be underestimated when identical TCR molecules share a barcode.

Sorted cell numbers of roughly 17,000 to 1,100,000, with 10%, 30% or 50% RNA, served as input for naive CD8 libraries. Based on a CD8+CD4-CCR7+CD45RA+ profile, naive CD8 T cells were sorted. TCRdb ran MiXCR on the PCR reads and lists one entry per CDR3 protein. In the table there are approximately 500,000 distinct CDR3 sequences, around a fifth of which are singletons. The V gene lost 2 bases and the J gene lost 7 bases, with 9 bases spanning the gap. The CDR3 consists of 12 residues. Germline assignment: CDR1 SGDLS and CDR2 YYNGEE. The sequenced sample was naive CD8+ T cells from blood, with Jurkat cell RNA spiked in. Specified subset: FACS-sorted CD8+CD4-CCR7+CD45RA+ naive T cells. This TCR was recovered from a human donor in good health. Some libraries in this study had Jurkat cell RNA spiked in. The V call is TRBV9, the J call TRBJ1-1, with D perhaps TRBD1 (5 bases). For the CDR3, the DNA is TGTGCCAGCAGCGTTGGGGGGGGTGAAGCTTTCTTT. This codes for CASSVGGGEAFF.